The clone carrying this T cell receptor beta chain was counted many times. The antigen remains unidentified. The germline CDR1 and CDR2 sequences are SGHRS and YFSETQ. V gave up 3 bases and J gave up 4 bases; unmatched junction bases: 3. This CDR3 is built from 14 residues. The CDR3 regions of TCR beta were amplified from RNA transcripts. Using the HTBI primer set, a first-round RT-PCR was run on the TCR CDR3. Each CDR3 protein gets one entry after TCRdb re-called the multiplex PCR reads with MiXCR. The sample has about 480,000 distinct CDR3 sequences; 22% are singletons. This sample is drawn from a study of T cells in Graves' hyperthyroidism and ophthalmopathy. Study in general: Upon initial diagnosis and before any treatment, peripheral blood was collected. Study-level points and caveats: Model-based prediction identified ophthalmopathy a median around seven months prior to its onset.

Sequences were obtained from blood. The J gene is TRBJ1-1, the V gene TRBV5-1, with 10 bases fitting TRBD1. The clonotype was recovered from a woman in her 70s with Graves' ophthalmopathy. The DNA of the CDR3 is TGCGCCAGCAGCTGGGGACAGGGGTTCACTGAAGCTTTCTTT. This codes for CASSWGQGFTEAFF.